This entry is about one TCR beta chain. Its antigen is currently not known. No much larger clonotype is one base removed from it; base qualities were not supplied. This sample was included in a study of T cell responses to AZD1222 COVID-19 vaccine (dated by TCRdb to the early 2020s). The study in broad terms: AZD1222 recipients whose second dose came at about 4 weeks and those whose second dose came at about 12 weeks were combined into one group, since spike-specific TCR depth and breadth did not differ between the two schedules. TCR sequencing was performed for about 250 trial participants, of whom 200 to 220 were given two doses of AZD1222 and around 25 were given two doses of MenACWY control vaccine. Enrollment into the trials was organized by age into subgroups of 18-55, 56-69 and 70-plus years, and those subgroups contained approximately 160, 26 and 62 TCR-sequenced participants, respectively.

CDR1 MNHNS and CDR2 SASEGT are derived from the germline V gene. Reading from cysteine to phenylalanine, the CDR3 counts 16 amino acids. Just CDR3 DNA is preserved here, 48 bases in frame from base 1. V and J are truncated by 2 bases and 6 bases respectively, leaving an intervening sequence of 18 bases. This specimen's time point label, interpreted: baseline before first vaccination. Samples from vaccinated people were obtained from the UK trials COV001 and COV002, which included a single-blind randomized controlled phase 2/3 trial of AZD1222 (ChAdOx1 nCoV-19) in healthy adults. Trial participant PBMC samples were collected at day 0 and day 28 after the second dose for TCRbeta chain sequencing. The study at large found these results: Epitopes outside the regions mutated in the B.1.351 and B.1.1.7 variants were reportedly recognized by nearly half of the unique spike-specific TCRs. In the small 56-69-year group, the increase in depth fell short of significance, most likely because of low power. After two AZD1222 doses, spike-specific TCR breadth and depth were significantly higher than at day 0 and than in MenACWY recipients. The vaccine-associated CD4 TCRs covered the entire spike protein, and the dominant responses fell in regions 160-218 and 743-854. Conclusions about previously exposed vaccinees are limited because only five or six AZD1222 recipients were SARS-CoV-2 seropositive at baseline. Most participants were white British and females outnumbered males, and the authors suggested that clonal diversity may have been underestimated. Because no samples from the day 14 peak response were available, repertoires could be characterized only after the peak T cell response.

The CDR3 regions of human TCRbeta chains were subjected to immunosequencing. Regarding the original processing steps: Repertoire TCRs were matched against a reference library of SARS-CoV-2-specific TCRs generated with the MIRA antigen-specificity platform. Breadth meant the fraction of unique TCRs that were SARS-CoV-2-associated, whereas depth meant the fraction of total T cells that were SARS-CoV-2-associated. Using the MIRA data, each spike-specific TCR was mapped to the spike region that the TCR reacts to and placed in a CD4 or CD8 class. Log10-transformed breadth and depth values were compared by one-way ANOVA with Sidak's multiple comparisons tests. TCRdb mirrors the immuneACCESS table, restricted to in-frame sequences. Some clones are absent from its copies; in checked studies, under half trace to an unresolved V gene, and the reason for the others is unknown. V, J and clone size were drawn from that table, and D and trimming were deduced from the DNA. The sample contains about 130,000 clones, 70% to 90% of them found a single time. Under 2.5% of the sample goes to the ten largest clones.

The receptor was isolated from an adult in good health. The rearrangement combines TRBV6-1 with TRBJ2-3, with no confident D gene call. This sample comprised peripheral blood, obtained on day 0 of AZD1222 vaccination. In nucleotide form, the sequence is TGTGCCAGCAGTGAATACTGGGCCTCCTCCGGGGATACGCAGTATTTT. It specifies CASSEYWASSGDTQYF.